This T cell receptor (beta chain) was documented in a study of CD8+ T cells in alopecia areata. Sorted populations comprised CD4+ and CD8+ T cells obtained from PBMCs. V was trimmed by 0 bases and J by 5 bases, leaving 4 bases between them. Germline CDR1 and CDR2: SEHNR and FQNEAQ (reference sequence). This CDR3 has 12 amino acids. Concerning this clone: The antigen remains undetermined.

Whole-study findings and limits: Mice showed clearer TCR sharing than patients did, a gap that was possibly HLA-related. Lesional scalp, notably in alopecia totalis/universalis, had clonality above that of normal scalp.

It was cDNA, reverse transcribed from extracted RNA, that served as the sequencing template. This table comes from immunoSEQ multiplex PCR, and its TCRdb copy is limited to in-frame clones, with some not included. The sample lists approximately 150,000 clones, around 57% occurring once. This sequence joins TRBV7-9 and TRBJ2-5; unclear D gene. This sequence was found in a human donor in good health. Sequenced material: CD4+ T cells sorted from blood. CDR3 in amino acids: CASSLAAETQYF. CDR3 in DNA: TGTGCCAGCAGCTTAGCCGCGGAGACCCAGTACTTC.